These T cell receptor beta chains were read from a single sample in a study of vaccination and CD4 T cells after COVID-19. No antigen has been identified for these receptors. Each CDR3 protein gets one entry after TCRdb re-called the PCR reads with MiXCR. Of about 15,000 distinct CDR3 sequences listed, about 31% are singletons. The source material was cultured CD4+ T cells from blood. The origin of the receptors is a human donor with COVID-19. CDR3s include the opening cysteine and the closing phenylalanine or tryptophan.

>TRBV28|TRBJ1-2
CASSSGDILQGYTF
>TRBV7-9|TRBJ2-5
CASSLTSGVTPQETQYF
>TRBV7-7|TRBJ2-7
CASSLGTGGEQYF
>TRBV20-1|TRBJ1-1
CSARGQTEAFF
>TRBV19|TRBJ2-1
CASSIRGLGLGGEQFF
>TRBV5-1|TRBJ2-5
CASRLGSGGEETQYF
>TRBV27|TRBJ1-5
CASSLSRQGNQPQHF
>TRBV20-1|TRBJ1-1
CSAKKGQGMNTEAFF
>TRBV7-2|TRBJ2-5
CASSLVSAILETQYF
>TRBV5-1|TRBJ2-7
CASSQNYEQYF
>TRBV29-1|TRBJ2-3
CSGRTDTQYF
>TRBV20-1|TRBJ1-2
CSANKNNRGYGYTF
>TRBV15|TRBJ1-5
CATSRDRGTGGQPQHF
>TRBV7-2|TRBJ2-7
CASSLVSSYEQYF
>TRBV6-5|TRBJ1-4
CASSYSVRERSGEKLFF
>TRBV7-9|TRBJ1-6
CASSQWGLGDSPLHF
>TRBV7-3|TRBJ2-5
CASSLPVGRTGETQYF
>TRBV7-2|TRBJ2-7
CASRDRTTYEQYF
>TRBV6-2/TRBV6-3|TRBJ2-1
CASRRGGSYNEQFF
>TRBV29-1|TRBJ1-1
CSVPVNTEAFF
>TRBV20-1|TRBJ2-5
CSARRQGLETQYF
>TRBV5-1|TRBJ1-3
CASSSEQGQGLGNTIYF
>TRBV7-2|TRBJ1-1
CASSDGPGTEAFF
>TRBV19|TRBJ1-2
CASSSQTNYGYTF
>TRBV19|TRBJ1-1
CASFRTVNTEAFF
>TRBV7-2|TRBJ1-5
CASSLRTGDQPQHF
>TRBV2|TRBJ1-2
CASSEATGLGGYTF
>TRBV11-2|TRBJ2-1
CASSRQGHEQFF
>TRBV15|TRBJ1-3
CATSRAGNSGNTIYF
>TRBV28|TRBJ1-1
CASSLSGGWVTEAFF
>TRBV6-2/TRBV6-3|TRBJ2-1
CASTPAPGNEQFF
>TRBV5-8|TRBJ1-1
CASSLVPRQAFF
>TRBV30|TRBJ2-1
CAWSKGATYNEQFF
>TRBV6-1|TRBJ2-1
CASSEYTLNSGNEQFF
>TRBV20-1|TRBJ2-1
CSAVTRDRVPGGDSYNEQFF
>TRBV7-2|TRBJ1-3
CASSLFLGNTIYF
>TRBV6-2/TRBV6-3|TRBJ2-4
CASSWTSGGATKNIQYF
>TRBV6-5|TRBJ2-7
CASSSDKDVYEQYF
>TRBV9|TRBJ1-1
CASKLTDRADTEAFF
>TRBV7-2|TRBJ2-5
CASSLAGVAGEETQYF
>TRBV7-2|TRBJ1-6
CASSWRGSSYNSPLHF
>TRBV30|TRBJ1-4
CARSGDSDFGKLFF
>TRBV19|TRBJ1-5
CASTGGVFNQPQHF
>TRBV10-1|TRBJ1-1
CASSEARSSTEAFF
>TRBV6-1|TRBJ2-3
CASRRTGLSGTDTQYF
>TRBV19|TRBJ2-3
CASSTLQRSTDTQYF
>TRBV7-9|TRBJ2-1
CASSFQAAYNEQFF
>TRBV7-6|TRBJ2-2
CASSRPGRGTGELFF
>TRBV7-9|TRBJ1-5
CASSPGTGGTWSNQPQHF
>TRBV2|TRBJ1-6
CASRDRVGSPLHF
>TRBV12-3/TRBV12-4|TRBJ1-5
CASSQSDPGWGQPQHF